The entry below describes one TCR beta chain. Trimming cost V 3 bases and J 6 bases, with 24 bases left between them. Germline V CDR1 and CDR2: SGHTS, YDEGEE. CDR3 size: 18 residues. Measured with immunoSEQ multiplex PCR; TCRdb has only the in-frame clones, and not every one. The table includes 100,000 or so clones, 85% to 95% detected once. The entry originates in a study of blood T cell repertoires in COVID-19. In the study overall: T cells, B-cell-depleted T cells, or PBMCs supplied cDNA or gDNA.

The source material was peripheral blood. The rearrangement uses TRBV5-8 and TRBJ2-2, with D perhaps matching TRBD1 (5 bases). The source of this sequence is a man aged 50-59 years with active COVID-19. The CDR3 DNA follows: TGTGCCAGCAGCTGGCCCCCGCCAGGGAACAAACGGTCCGGGGAGCTGTTTTTT. The encoded protein is CASSWPPPGNKRSGELFF.